This T cell receptor (beta chain) stems from a study of OX40 agonist ivuxolimab in advanced cancers. With respect to the entire study: The costimulatory receptor OX40 (CD134) was targeted by ivuxolimab, a fully human IgG2 agonistic monoclonal antibody. Peripheral TCRbeta sequencing aimed to test whether ivuxolimab altered TCR sequence diversity and caused clonal T-cell expansion. In the dose-escalation cohort, 82.7% of patients were male, and the mean age was 60 years with a range of roughly 20 to 79. Of the 50 to 55 patients in dose escalation, 19 had hepatocellular carcinoma, about 15 had melanoma, 9 had renal cell carcinoma and 9 had head and neck cancer. Intravenous ivuxolimab was administered to patients every 2 weeks at six dose levels: 0.01, 0.1, 0.3, 1.5, 3 and 10 mg/kg. The paper reports the monotherapy dose-escalation portion (N of about 50 patients) of the phase I ivuxolimab trial. Prior anti-PD-1, anti-PD-L1 or anti-CTLA-4 therapy was permitted, and less than 45% of dose-escalation patients had received checkpoint inhibitors. Partial responses were achieved by three dose-escalation patients, of whom one had hepatocellular carcinoma and two had cutaneous melanoma. Findings and caveats that apply to the study as a whole: The antigen specificity of the clonally expanded peripheral T cells was not determined. Low levels of normalized T-cell clonal expansion were also seen in some nonresponding patients. After ivuxolimab, more expanded clones were found on average in CD8+ T cells than in CD4+ T cells. Clonal expansion of both CD4+ and CD8+ blood T cells was observed from baseline to week 6 at doses 0.1 to 3.0 mg/kg. Partial responders in the 0.1-3.0 mg/kg groups had among the lowest normalized peripheral clonal expansion, especially among CD8+ T cells.

The germline V gene provides CDR1 SGHRS and CDR2 YFSETQ. Deletion took 4 bases off V and 2 bases off J, with a span of 27 bases between the germline ends. Including the terminal cysteine and phenylalanine, the CDR3 comprises 20 residues. Just the 60-base CDR3 DNA is kept, in frame starting at base 1. Patients with autoimmune disease history or receiving systemic immunosuppression were excluded from the trial. Peripheral blood for TCR sequencing was drawn from every dose cohort at baseline, at cycle 4 day 1 and at cycle 7 day 1. The samples were drawn from a first-in-human, open-label, multicenter phase I dose-escalation trial of ivuxolimab. Adults with locally advanced or metastatic melanoma, renal cell carcinoma, hepatocellular carcinoma or head and neck squamous cell carcinoma were enrolled in the trial. Before TCR sequencing, CD4+ and CD8+ T cells were separately sorted from peripheral blood. As regards this clone: Its cognate antigen has yet to be identified. Nothing much larger sits one base from this clone, and base qualities are not available.

For sequencing of the TCRbeta CDR3 region, genomic DNA was extracted from the sorted cells. The immunoSEQ Assay was used to sequence the TCRbeta CDR3 regions. TCRdb took this table from immuneACCESS and kept in-frame rearrangements with V and J called. Such tables lack part of the clones; where checked against another copy, unresolved V genes explain under half of the gap, and the rest is unexplained. A total of about 83,000 clones appear in this sample, approximately 84% of them only once. Together, the top ten hold about 7% of the sample. The sequencing here drew on CD4+ or CD8+ T cells sorted from blood, taken in a trial of the OX40 agonist ivuxolimab. The chain is made from TRBV5-1 and TRBJ2-2; no D gene is confidently identified. The sequence was obtained from an adult with an advanced solid tumor such as melanoma, head and neck, liver or kidney cancer. The nucleotide sequence is given as TGCGCCAGCAGCCCCTTTTCGTCTCTCCGGCTAGGGTCTAACACCGGGGAGCTGTTTTTT. This translates into CASSPFSSLRLGSNTGELFF.